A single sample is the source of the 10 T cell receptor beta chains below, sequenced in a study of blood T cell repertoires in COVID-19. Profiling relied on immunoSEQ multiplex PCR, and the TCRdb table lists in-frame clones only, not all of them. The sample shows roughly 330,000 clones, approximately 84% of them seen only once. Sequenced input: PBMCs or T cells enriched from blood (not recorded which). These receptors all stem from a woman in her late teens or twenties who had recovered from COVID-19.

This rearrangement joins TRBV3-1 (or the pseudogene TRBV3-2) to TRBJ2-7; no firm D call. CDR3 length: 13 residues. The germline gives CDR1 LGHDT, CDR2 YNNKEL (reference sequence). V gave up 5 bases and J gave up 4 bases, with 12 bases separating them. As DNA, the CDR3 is TGTGCCAGCAGCGGTGGTGACTTATACGAGCAGTACTTC. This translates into CASSGGDLYEQYF.

The DNA of the CDR3 is TGTGCCAGCAGCTCCTGGGATCCGGGACAGGATACCTACAATGAGCAGTTCTTC. It encodes CASSSWDPGQDTYNEQFF. The V and J genes are TRBV21-1 and TRBJ2-1; TRBD1, as called in the table, went unchecked against the DNA. TRBV21-1 is tagged as a pseudogene. The CDR3 length is 18 residues.

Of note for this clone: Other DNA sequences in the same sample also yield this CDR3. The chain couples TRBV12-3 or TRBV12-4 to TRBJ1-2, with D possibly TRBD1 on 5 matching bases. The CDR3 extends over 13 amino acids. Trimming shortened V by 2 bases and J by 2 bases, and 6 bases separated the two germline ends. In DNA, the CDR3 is TGTGCCAGCAGTTTACCAGGGAACTATGGCTACACCTTC. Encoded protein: CASSLPGNYGYTF.

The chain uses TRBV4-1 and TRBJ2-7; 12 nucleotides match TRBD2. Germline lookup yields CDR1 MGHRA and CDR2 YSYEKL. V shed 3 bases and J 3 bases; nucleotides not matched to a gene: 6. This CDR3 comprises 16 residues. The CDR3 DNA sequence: TGCGCCAGCAGCCACCCGGGACTAGCGGGTATCTACGAGCAGTACTTC. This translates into CASSHPGLAGIYEQYF.

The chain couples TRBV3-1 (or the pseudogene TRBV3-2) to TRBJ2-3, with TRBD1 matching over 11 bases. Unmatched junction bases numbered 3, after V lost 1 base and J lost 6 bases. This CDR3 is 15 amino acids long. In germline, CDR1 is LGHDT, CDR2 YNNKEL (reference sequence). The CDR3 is CASSQGTGGRDTQYF. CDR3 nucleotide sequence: TGTGCCAGCAGCCAAGGGACAGGGGGCAGGGATACGCAGTATTTT.

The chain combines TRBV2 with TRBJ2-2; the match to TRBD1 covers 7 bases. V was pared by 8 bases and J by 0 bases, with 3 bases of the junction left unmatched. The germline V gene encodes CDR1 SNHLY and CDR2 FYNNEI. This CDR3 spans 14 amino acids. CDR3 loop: CASLDRTNTGELFF. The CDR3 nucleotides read TGTGCCAGCCTGGACAGGACGAACACCGGGGAGCTGTTTTTT.

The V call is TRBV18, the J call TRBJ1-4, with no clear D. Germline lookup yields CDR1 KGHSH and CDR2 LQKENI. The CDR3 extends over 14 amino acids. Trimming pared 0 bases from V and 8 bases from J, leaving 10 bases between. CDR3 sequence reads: CASSPPQDREKLFF. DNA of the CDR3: TGTGCCAGCTCACCACCGCAGGATAGGGAAAAACTGTTTTTT.

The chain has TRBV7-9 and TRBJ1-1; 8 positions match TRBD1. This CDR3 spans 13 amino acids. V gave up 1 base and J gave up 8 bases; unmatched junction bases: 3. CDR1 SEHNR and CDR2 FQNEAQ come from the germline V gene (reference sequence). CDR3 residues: CASSLEGQAEAFF. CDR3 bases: TGTGCCAGCAGCTTAGAGGGACAGGCCGAAGCTTTCTTT.

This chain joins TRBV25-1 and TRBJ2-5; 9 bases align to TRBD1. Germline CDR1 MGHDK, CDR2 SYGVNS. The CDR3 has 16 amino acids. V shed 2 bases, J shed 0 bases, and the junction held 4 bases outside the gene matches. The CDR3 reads CASSEGTGFYQETQYF. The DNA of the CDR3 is TGTGCCAGCAGTGAAGGGACAGGGTTTTACCAAGAGACCCAGTACTTC.

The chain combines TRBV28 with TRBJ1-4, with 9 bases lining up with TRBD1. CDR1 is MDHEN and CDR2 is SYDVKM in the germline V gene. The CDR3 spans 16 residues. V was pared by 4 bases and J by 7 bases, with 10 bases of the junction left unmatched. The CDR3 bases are TGTGCCAGCAGTTCGGGACAGGGCGGCAAAAGTGAAAAACTGTTTTTT. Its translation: CASSSGQGGKSEKLFF.